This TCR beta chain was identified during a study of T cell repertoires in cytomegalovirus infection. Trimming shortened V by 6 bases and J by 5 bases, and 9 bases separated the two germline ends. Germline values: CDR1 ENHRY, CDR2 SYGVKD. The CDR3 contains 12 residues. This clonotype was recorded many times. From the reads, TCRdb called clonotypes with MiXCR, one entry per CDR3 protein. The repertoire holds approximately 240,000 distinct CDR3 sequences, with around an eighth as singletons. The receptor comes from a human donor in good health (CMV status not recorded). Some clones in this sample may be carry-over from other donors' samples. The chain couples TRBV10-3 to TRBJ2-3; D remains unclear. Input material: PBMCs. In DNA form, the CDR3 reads TGTGCCATCAGCGGAGAAGGAGATACGCAGTATTTT. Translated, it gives CAISGEGDTQYF.